The rows below give T cell receptor beta chains drawn from one sample of a study of blood T cells in healthy people across ages. TCRdb analysed the 5' RACE reads with MiXCR anew, one entry per CDR3 protein. The sample records 700,000 or so distinct CDR3 sequences, around 41% being singletons. Sequencing was carried out using blood. The receptors stem from a man older than 75 in good health. The CDR3 runs from the conserved cysteine through the conserved F or W. The D gene is left open where the match is weak. Only some rows state a clone size, as once, few, many or a class for expanded clones.

abundance,d_gene,j_gene,v_gene,CDR3aa,CDR3nt
few,NA,TRBJ2-5,TRBV5-6,CASFAKSQETQYF,TGTGCCAGCTTTGCGAAAAGCCAAGAGACCCAGTACTTC
NA,NA,TRBJ2-2,TRBV6-2/TRBV6-3,CASNIIGELFF,TGTGCCAGCAACATTATCGGGGAGCTGTTTTTT
few,NA,TRBJ1-6,TRBV20-1,CSVLGNYNSPLHF,TGCAGTGTCCTCGGGAACTATAATTCACCCCTCCACTTT
NA,TRBD1,TRBJ1-4,TRBV7-2,CASSFGQGRSEKLFF,TGTGCCAGCAGCTTCGGACAGGGCAGAAGTGAAAAACTGTTTTTT
few,TRBD1,TRBJ2-7,TRBV4-3,CASSQGRTGFFEQYF,TGCGCCAGCAGCCAAGGAAGGACAGGGTTCTTCGAGCAGTACTTC
many,NA,TRBJ2-1,TRBV5-1,CASSLGQTLYNEQFF,TGCGCCAGCAGCTTGGGTCAAACCCTTTACAATGAGCAGTTCTTC
NA,TRBD2,TRBJ2-1,TRBV6-2/TRBV6-3,CATLAGGQGNERFF,TGTGCCACGCTAGCGGGGGGCCAGGGGAATGAGCGGTTCTTC
NA,TRBD2,TRBJ2-6,TRBV10-3,CAISDLAGGLSGANVLTF,TGTGCCATCAGTGATTTAGCGGGAGGACTCTCTGGGGCCAACGTCCTGACTTTC
NA,TRBD1,TRBJ2-5,TRBV10-3,CAISGQAQETQYF,TGTGCCATCAGCGGACAGGCTCAAGAGACCCAGTACTTC
NA,TRBD2,TRBJ2-1,TRBV14,CASSHRGLAGGHNEQFF,TGTGCCAGCAGCCACCGGGGACTAGCGGGAGGCCACAATGAGCAGTTCTTC
NA,TRBD2,TRBJ2-7,TRBV28,CASTVSGILYEQYF,TGTGCCAGCACCGTAAGCGGGATTCTCTACGAGCAGTACTTC
NA,TRBD2,TRBJ2-5,TRBV4-1,CASSQVFLTSGRAGETQYF,TGCGCCAGCAGCCAAGTTTTTCTAACTAGCGGGAGGGCCGGGGAGACCCAGTACTTC